Ten or more counts support the clone carrying this TCR beta chain. The sample comes from a study of human T cells and chemical hapten exposure. Noted time point: patch test 1, 2 weeks after DPC sensitization. Treatment reported: therapeutic diphenylcyclopropenone sensitization with weekly scalp DPC. TCRdb ran MiXCR on the RACE reads and lists one entry per CDR3 protein. This sample has approximately 340,000 distinct CDR3 sequences, with under 9% found just once. The sample consisted of whole blood, taken in connection with sensitization to the hapten diphenylcyclopropenone (DPC). This receptor was obtained from a woman aged 18 to 35 with alopecia areata. Some clones in this sample may be carry-over from other donors' samples.

The CDR3 nucleotides are TGTGCCACGTCCGGGACAGCCTCATACAATGAGCAGTTCTTC. Protein: CATSGTASYNEQFF. The chain joins TRBV10-3 to TRBJ2-1; TRBD1 matches at 7 bases. The CDR3 spans 14 residues. Germline CDR1 ENHRY, CDR2 SYGVKD. The junction had 10 bases not matched to a gene; V was cut back by 10 bases and J by 4 bases.